This T cell receptor beta chain was sequenced for a study of beta chain features in type 1 diabetes. Study outcomes and limitations: More deletions and fewer insertions at VDJ junctions were found in patients with type 1 diabetes. TCRB CDR3 length was moderately but significantly reduced in all four CD4+ subsets of Type 1 diabetes patients. Naive, central memory and Treg TCRB repertoires appeared more alike in patients than in healthy donors.

The V segment lost 4 bases and the J segment 5 bases; nucleotides outside the gene matches: 9. CDR1 and CDR2 (germline): LGHNA, YSLEER. The CDR3 has 15 residues. On this clone: Antigen specificity is unknown.

TCRB transcripts that were expressed got sequenced, as all of the isolated RNA had been reverse transcribed. Only in-frame clones appear in the TCRdb table, and some are missing; sequencing was by immunoSEQ multiplex PCR. The sample consists of 95,000 to 150,000 clones, 16% of them appearing once. This rearrangement joins TRBV4-3 to TRBJ2-5; 8 nucleotides agree with TRBD1. The sequencing sample was made of central memory CD4+ T cells from blood. This sequence was found in a man aged 25-45 years with type 1 diabetes. The CDR3 DNA follows: TGCGCCAGCAGCCTAACCGCAGGGGGCCATGAGACCCAGTACTTC. Encoded protein: CASSLTAGGHETQYF.